This T cell receptor (beta chain) was sequenced for a study of cytomegalovirus exposure and HLA in healthy donors. Study-wide findings and caveats: When a later analysis compared HLA-associated TCR beta chains with equally common others, the HLA-associated chains turned out to be more clonally expanded and to have lower generation probabilities. A missense variant in DCLRE1C was later tied to TCR beta V- and J-gene trimming. Previous analysis showed most TCR beta V segments were productive about 87% or about 30% of the time. Researchers reported from a later analysis that most CMV-associated TCR beta chains appeared HLA-restricted.

Of note for this clone: Its target is not known.

Per germline, CDR1 MNHEY and CDR2 SMNVEV (reference sequence). V was trimmed by 2 bases and J by 0 bases, leaving 14 bases between them. The CDR3 runs to 16 residues. Both 60 Vbeta primers and 13 Jbeta primers went into the PCR. The method was immunoSEQ multiplex PCR; TCRdb's version includes in-frame clones alone and lacks a portion of them. The table shows about 130,000 clones, with around 70% occurring only once. The sequence was collected from a man aged 25 to 40 in good health and CMV-seronegative. Sample: PBMCs. This sequence joins TRBV27 and TRBJ2-7, with no clear D. CDR3 nucleotide sequence: TGTGCCAGCAGTTTAAAGAGCCCTTGGAGCTCCTACGAGCAGTACTTC. It translates to CASSLKSPWSSYEQYF.